The T cell receptor (beta chain) under discussion was sequenced for a study of blood T cell repertoires in COVID-19. Overall study: Collection of acute and convalescent COVID-19 samples took place in the United States, Italy and Spain. T cells, B-cell-depleted T cells, or PBMCs provided the cDNA or gDNA that served as material.

Trimming pared 3 bases from V and 2 bases from J, leaving 17 bases between. This CDR3 is built from 16 residues. Germline CDR1 is SGHNT and CDR2 is YYREEE (reference sequence). As processed by the authors: Amplifying reference gene primers gave estimates of nucleated cell counts. Assay: immunoSEQ multiplex PCR; the TCRdb copy retains only in-frame clones and omits some. V and J calls and clone size are those listed in that table; D and trimming were worked out from the DNA. The sample yields tens of thousands of clones, around four fifths seen once. Specimen: peripheral blood. The chain employs TRBV5-4 and TRBJ2-5, with D perhaps matching TRBD1 (5 bases). This TCR came from a human donor in a cohort sampled during active COVID-19. CDR3 in DNA: TGTGCCAGCAGCTCTCAGGGTAGGGTGGGACAAGAGACCCAGTACTTC. Its protein is CASSSQGRVGQETQYF. Using reference TRBV5-4 and TRBJ2-5 for the parts outside the CDR3, the full variable domain is ETGVTQSPTHLIKTRGQQVTLRCSSQSGHNTVSWYQQALGQGPQFIFQYYREEENGRGNFPPRFSGLQFPNYSSELNVNALELDDSALYLCASSSQGRVGQETQYFGPGTRLLVL.